This is a list of T cell receptor beta chains from one sample in a study of blood T cell repertoires in COVID-19. TCRdb's table, derived via immunoSEQ multiplex PCR, lists solely in-frame clones and lacks some. This table has about 86,000 clones, more than 75% appearing once. Sequenced input: peripheral blood. The origin of the receptors is a human donor in a cohort sampled during active COVID-19. Each CDR3 is given with its conserved first and last residue. Each record gives: J gene, clone size, D gene, V gene, CDR3 DNA, CDR3 protein. The D gene is left open where the match is weak. A clone size is listed for some rows: how often the clone was seen (once, few, many), or a class if it is expanded.

J gene: TRBJ1-1; clone size: .; D gene: .; V gene: TRBV7-6; CDR3 DNA: TGTGCCAGCAGCTCTCTACAGGGCGGGAACACTGAAGCTTTCTTT; CDR3 protein: CASSSLQGGNTEAFF
J gene: TRBJ2-6; clone size: once; D gene: .; V gene: TRBV7-7; CDR3 DNA: TGTGCTAGCAGCCCGGGGACACCTGGGGCCAACGTCCTGACTTTC; CDR3 protein: CASSPGTPGANVLTF
J gene: TRBJ2-5; clone size: .; D gene: TRBD1; V gene: TRBV18; CDR3 DNA: TGTGCCAGCTCACCACTGGACAGGTTTGGGGAGACCCAGTACTTC; CDR3 protein: CASSPLDRFGETQYF
J gene: TRBJ1-2; clone size: .; D gene: .; V gene: TRBV27; CDR3 DNA: TGTGCCAGCAGTTTATCGATCGACACTAACTATGGCTACACCTTC; CDR3 protein: CASSLSIDTNYGYTF
J gene: TRBJ2-2; clone size: once; D gene: .; V gene: TRBV5-1; CDR3 DNA: TGCGCCAGCAGCTTGGGCAGTAGCCGGGAGCTGTTTTTT; CDR3 protein: CASSLGSSRELFF
J gene: TRBJ2-1; clone size: .; D gene: TRBD2; V gene: TRBV3-1/TRBV3-2; CDR3 DNA: TGTGCCAGCAGCCAAGATCAGGCTAGCGGGGCTCGTGAGCAGTTCTTC; CDR3 protein: CASSQDQASGAREQFF
J gene: TRBJ2-3; clone size: .; D gene: TRBD1; V gene: TRBV2; CDR3 DNA: TGTGCCAGCAGCGGACAGGGAGGTTACACAGATACGCAGTATTTT; CDR3 protein: CASSGQGGYTDTQYF
J gene: TRBJ2-1; clone size: .; D gene: TRBD2; V gene: TRBV10-1; CDR3 DNA: TGCGCCAGCAGTGCCCAGACTAGCGGGGAGCAGTTCTTC; CDR3 protein: CASSAQTSGEQFF
J gene: TRBJ2-7; clone size: .; D gene: .; V gene: TRBV28; CDR3 DNA: TGTGCCAGCAGACTTGTGTTACGCTCCTACGAGCAGTACTTC; CDR3 protein: CASRLVLRSYEQYF
J gene: TRBJ2-5; clone size: once; D gene: .; V gene: TRBV2; CDR3 DNA: TGTGCCAGCAGTGAGAGGGAGACCCAGTACTTC; CDR3 protein: CASSERETQYF
J gene: TRBJ1-3; clone size: .; D gene: .; V gene: TRBV28; CDR3 DNA: TGTGCCAGCAATTACCGGGGTAACGGAAACACCATATATTTT; CDR3 protein: CASNYRGNGNTIYF
J gene: TRBJ1-5; clone size: .; D gene: TRBD1; V gene: TRBV18; CDR3 DNA: TGTGCCAGCTCACTAGGGACAGCTAGCAATCAGCCCCAGCATTTT; CDR3 protein: CASSLGTASNQPQHF
J gene: TRBJ2-7; clone size: .; D gene: .; V gene: TRBV20-1; CDR3 DNA: TGCAGTGCCTCTAAATCCTACGAGCAGTACTTC; CDR3 protein: CSASKSYEQYF
J gene: TRBJ2-3; clone size: .; D gene: TRBD1; V gene: TRBV3-1/TRBV3-2; CDR3 DNA: TGTGCCAGCAGCCCAGGGGGCAGGGGAGATACGCAGTATTTT; CDR3 protein: CASSPGGRGDTQYF
J gene: TRBJ2-7; clone size: .; D gene: .; V gene: TRBV27; CDR3 DNA: TGTGCCAGCAGTCTGGGCATTGCCTACGAGCAGTACTTC; CDR3 protein: CASSLGIAYEQYF
J gene: TRBJ1-6; clone size: .; D gene: .; V gene: TRBV9; CDR3 DNA: TGTGCCAGCAGCGTACGGGGAACAGATTCACCCCTCCACTTT; CDR3 protein: CASSVRGTDSPLHF
J gene: TRBJ1-1; clone size: .; D gene: .; V gene: TRBV27; CDR3 DNA: TGTGCCAGCAGTTTGTGGGGGCGGGACACTGAAGCTTTCTTT; CDR3 protein: CASSLWGRDTEAFF
J gene: TRBJ1-4; clone size: .; D gene: .; V gene: TRBV28; CDR3 DNA: TGTGCCAGCAGTTTAGGGCAGCTTCGAACAACTAATGAAAAACTGTTTTTT; CDR3 protein: CASSLGQLRTTNEKLFF
J gene: TRBJ2-3; clone size: .; D gene: .; V gene: TRBV10-2; CDR3 DNA: TGCGCCAGCAACGGTGCTAGCACAGATACGCAGTATTTT; CDR3 protein: CASNGASTDTQYF
J gene: TRBJ1-1; clone size: once; D gene: TRBD1; V gene: TRBV19; CDR3 DNA: TGTGCCAGTAGTACTTGGGACAGGGTGGGAACTGAAGCTTTCTTT; CDR3 protein: CASSTWDRVGTEAFF
J gene: TRBJ2-5; clone size: .; D gene: TRBD2; V gene: TRBV7-3; CDR3 DNA: TGTGCCAGCAGCTTAACGTCGTCAGGACTAGCGGGAGTTCAAGAGACCCAGTACTTC; CDR3 protein: CASSLTSSGLAGVQETQYF
J gene: TRBJ2-7; clone size: .; D gene: .; V gene: TRBV3-1/TRBV3-2; CDR3 DNA: TGTGCCAGCAGCCAAGTTGACAGGCCTGGAGAGCAGTACTTC; CDR3 protein: CASSQVDRPGEQYF
J gene: TRBJ2-3; clone size: .; D gene: TRBD2; V gene: TRBV12-5; CDR3 DNA: TGTGCTAGTGGTTTGGTATCGGTTGCGGGAGCGGCAGATACGCAGTATTTT; CDR3 protein: CASGLVSVAGAADTQYF
J gene: TRBJ2-1; clone size: .; D gene: .; V gene: TRBV5-4; CDR3 DNA: TGTGCCAGCAGCTCACTAGCTGTATCCTACAATGAGCAGTTCTTC; CDR3 protein: CASSSLAVSYNEQFF
J gene: TRBJ2-1; clone size: .; D gene: TRBD1; V gene: TRBV7-3; CDR3 DNA: TGTGCCAGCAGCTTAAGACAGGGGGCGGATGAGCAGTTCTTC; CDR3 protein: CASSLRQGADEQFF
J gene: TRBJ1-5; clone size: few; D gene: .; V gene: TRBV28; CDR3 DNA: TGTGCCAGCAGACTCAAGAATCAGCCCCAGCATTTT; CDR3 protein: CASRLKNQPQHF
J gene: TRBJ2-2; clone size: .; D gene: TRBD1; V gene: TRBV24-1; CDR3 DNA: TGTGCCACCAGTGTTGCGGGACAGGGGCGGTCAGCCGGGGAGCTGTTTTTT; CDR3 protein: CATSVAGQGRSAGELFF
J gene: TRBJ1-5; clone size: .; D gene: TRBD1; V gene: TRBV5-5; CDR3 DNA: TGTGCCAGCAGTCCGACAGGGGGCTCGTATAGCAATCAGCCCCAGCATTTT; CDR3 protein: CASSPTGGSYSNQPQHF
J gene: TRBJ2-6; clone size: few; D gene: .; V gene: TRBV4-2; CDR3 DNA: TGTGCCAGCAGCCAAGACGGCTCTGGGGCCAACGTCCTGACTTTC; CDR3 protein: CASSQDGSGANVLTF
J gene: TRBJ2-1; clone size: .; D gene: TRBD1; V gene: TRBV27; CDR3 DNA: TGTGCCAGCAGTTCCCTGACAGGGTTCGACAATGAGCAGTTCTTC; CDR3 protein: CASSSLTGFDNEQFF
J gene: TRBJ2-1; clone size: .; D gene: TRBD2; V gene: TRBV4-2; CDR3 DNA: TGTGCCAGCAGCCAACCGGGACTAGCGGTAAGCTCCTACAATGAGCAGTTCTTC; CDR3 protein: CASSQPGLAVSSYNEQFF
J gene: TRBJ2-3; clone size: .; D gene: .; V gene: TRBV7-9; CDR3 DNA: TGTGCCAGCAGCCGGGCAGGGGATACGCAGTATTTT; CDR3 protein: CASSRAGDTQYF
J gene: TRBJ2-1; clone size: .; D gene: .; V gene: TRBV4-2; CDR3 DNA: TGTGCCAGCAGCCAAGATACTACAAAGAGCTCCTACAATGAGCAGTTCTTC; CDR3 protein: CASSQDTTKSSYNEQFF
J gene: TRBJ2-7; clone size: .; D gene: .; V gene: TRBV5-4; CDR3 DNA: TGCCGGGCGGGTCAATCGGTCTCCTACGAGCAGTACTTC; CDR3 protein: CRAGQSVSYEQYF
J gene: TRBJ2-1; clone size: .; D gene: TRBD1; V gene: TRBV3-1/TRBV3-2; CDR3 DNA: TGTGCCAGCAGCGAACCAAATCCGGGACAGATCTACAATGAGCAGTTCTTC; CDR3 protein: CASSEPNPGQIYNEQFF
J gene: TRBJ1-1; clone size: .; D gene: .; V gene: TRBV27; CDR3 DNA: TGTGCCAGCACCCACATGGAACCCCAGGGGACCGTGAACACTGAAGCTTTCTTT; CDR3 protein: CASTHMEPQGTVNTEAFF
J gene: TRBJ1-2; clone size: .; D gene: TRBD1; V gene: TRBV20-1; CDR3 DNA: TGCAGTGCCGGGACAGCAAATGGCTACACCTTC; CDR3 protein: CSAGTANGYTF
J gene: TRBJ2-7; clone size: .; D gene: .; V gene: TRBV5-4; CDR3 DNA: TGTGCCAGCAGCTCCGGCTCCTACGAGCAGTACTTC; CDR3 protein: CASSSGSYEQYF
J gene: TRBJ2-1; clone size: .; D gene: .; V gene: TRBV19; CDR3 DNA: TGTGCCAGTAGTCCACCTGGGAGGACAGGTCAGTCCGAACGGGAGCAGTTCTTC; CDR3 protein: CASSPPGRTGQSEREQFF
J gene: TRBJ2-5; clone size: .; D gene: .; V gene: TRBV7-3; CDR3 DNA: TGTGCCAGCAGCTCACAGGGATCAGAGACCCAGTACTTC; CDR3 protein: CASSSQGSETQYF
J gene: TRBJ2-7; clone size: .; D gene: TRBD1; V gene: TRBV28; CDR3 DNA: TGTGCCAGCAGTCACGCCCCGGCCTGGACAGGGATCTCCTACGAGCAGTACTTC; CDR3 protein: CASSHAPAWTGISYEQYF
J gene: TRBJ2-1; clone size: .; D gene: .; V gene: TRBV27; CDR3 DNA: TGTGCCAGCAGTTTAGCCGGGATCCTAAATGAGCAGTTCTTC; CDR3 protein: CASSLAGILNEQFF
J gene: TRBJ2-7; clone size: .; D gene: .; V gene: TRBV25-1; CDR3 DNA: TGTGCCAGCAGTGAATTCCGTAGCGGAGCCACCTACGAGCAGTACTTC; CDR3 protein: CASSEFRSGATYEQYF
J gene: TRBJ1-6; clone size: once; D gene: .; V gene: TRBV7-6; CDR3 DNA: TGTGCCAGCAGCCCCAGACAGATGGGTAATTCACCCCTCCACTTT; CDR3 protein: CASSPRQMGNSPLHF
J gene: TRBJ2-6; clone size: .; D gene: .; V gene: TRBV7-6; CDR3 DNA: TGTGCCAGCAGCCGAACAGGGCGATCCGGGGCCAACGTCCTGACTTTC; CDR3 protein: CASSRTGRSGANVLTF
J gene: TRBJ2-2; clone size: .; D gene: TRBD2; V gene: TRBV11-3; CDR3 DNA: TGTGCCAGCAGCTTAGGGCGGGAGTCCGGGGAGCTGTTTTTT; CDR3 protein: CASSLGRESGELFF
J gene: TRBJ2-1; clone size: .; D gene: .; V gene: TRBV19; CDR3 DNA: TGTGCCAGTAGTATGGGGACTCCCAATGAGCAGTTCTTC; CDR3 protein: CASSMGTPNEQFF
J gene: TRBJ2-1; clone size: .; D gene: TRBD2; V gene: TRBV13; CDR3 DNA: TGTGCCAGCAGCCGACCGGGACTAGCGGCGGGGGATGAGCAGTTCTTC; CDR3 protein: CASSRPGLAAGDEQFF
J gene: TRBJ2-7; clone size: .; D gene: TRBD2; V gene: TRBV5-5; CDR3 DNA: TGTGCCAGCAGCTTGGACCTAGCGGACTGGAGCGAGCAGTACTTC; CDR3 protein: CASSLDLADWSEQYF